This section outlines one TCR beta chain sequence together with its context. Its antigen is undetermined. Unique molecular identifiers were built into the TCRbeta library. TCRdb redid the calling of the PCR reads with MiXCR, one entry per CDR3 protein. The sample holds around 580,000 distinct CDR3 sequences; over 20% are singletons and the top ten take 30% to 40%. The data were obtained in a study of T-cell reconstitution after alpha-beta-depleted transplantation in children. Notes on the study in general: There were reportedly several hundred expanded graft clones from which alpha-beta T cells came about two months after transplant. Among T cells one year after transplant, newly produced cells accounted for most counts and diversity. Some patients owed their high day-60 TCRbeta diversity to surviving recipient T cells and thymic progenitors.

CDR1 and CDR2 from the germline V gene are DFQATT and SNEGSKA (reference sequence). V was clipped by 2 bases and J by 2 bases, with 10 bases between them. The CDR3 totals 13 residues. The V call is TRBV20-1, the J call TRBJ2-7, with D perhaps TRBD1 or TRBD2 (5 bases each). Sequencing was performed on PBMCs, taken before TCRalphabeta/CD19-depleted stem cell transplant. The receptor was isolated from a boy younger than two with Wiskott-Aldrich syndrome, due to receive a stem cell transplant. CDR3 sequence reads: CSARTGTTYEQYF. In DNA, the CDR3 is TGCAGTGCTAGAACGGGGACGACCTACGAGCAGTACTTC.